The TCR beta chain under discussion was sequenced for a study of T-cell reconstitution after alpha-beta-depleted transplantation in children. Preparation of the TCRbeta library used unique molecular identifiers. TCRdb reprocessed the PCR reads via MiXCR and lists one record per CDR3 protein. Among 300,000 to 350,000 distinct CDR3 sequences listed, roughly 21% were seen once. Of note for this clonotype: Antigen specificity is unknown.

CDR3 length equals 15 residues. V lost 0 bases to trimming and J lost 5 bases; unmatched junction nucleotides: 3. Per germline, CDR1 ENHRY and CDR2 SYGVKD. Whole-study findings and limits: The authors attributed T-cell counts and diversity one year after transplant mostly to newly produced T cells. Expanded clones from the graft, numbering several hundred, reportedly supplied alpha-beta T cells about two months after transplant. Surviving recipient T cells and thymic progenitors produced the high day-60 TCRbeta diversity seen in some patients.

The input for sequencing was PBMCs, mostly from graft donor cells, taken 180 days after TCRalphabeta/CD19-depleted stem cell transplant. V gene TRBV10-3 combines with J gene TRBJ2-3, with 9 bases identical to TRBD1. The TCR originated in a male patient between 5 and 17 years old who had a stem cell transplant for acute lymphoblastic leukemia, so the T cells may come from the graft donor. As DNA, the CDR3 is TGTGCCATCAGTGAGTCCGACAGGGGGGAAGATACGCAGTATTTT. This codes for CAISESDRGEDTQYF.